This T cell receptor (beta chain) was sequenced in a study of blood T cell repertoires in COVID-19. Study overall: The United States, Italy and Spain provided the acute and convalescent COVID-19 samples. PBMCs, B-cell-depleted T cells, or T cells were the source of the cDNA or gDNA that made up the material.

Study processing details: The authors estimated nucleated cell counts from reference gene primer amplification. Produced via immunoSEQ multiplex PCR; TCRdb's table is partial and in-frame only. The V and J calls and the clone size are those of that table, but D and trimming were determined from the DNA. The sample has 300,000 to 400,000 clones; around 86% are singletons. Germline V gene lookup returns CDR1 MNHEY and CDR2 SVGAGI. This CDR3 is built from 13 residues. Trimming pared 8 bases from V and 6 bases from J, leaving 14 bases between. The J gene is TRBJ1-5, the V gene TRBV6-5; the D gene is possibly TRBD1 (5 bases). The source of this sequence is a man aged 45-60 years with active or convalescent COVID-19. The sample consisted of peripheral blood. This CDR3 reads CASSPRGGQPQHF. The DNA of the CDR3 is TGTGCCAGCTCCCCTCGGGGGGGTCAGCCCCAGCATTTT.